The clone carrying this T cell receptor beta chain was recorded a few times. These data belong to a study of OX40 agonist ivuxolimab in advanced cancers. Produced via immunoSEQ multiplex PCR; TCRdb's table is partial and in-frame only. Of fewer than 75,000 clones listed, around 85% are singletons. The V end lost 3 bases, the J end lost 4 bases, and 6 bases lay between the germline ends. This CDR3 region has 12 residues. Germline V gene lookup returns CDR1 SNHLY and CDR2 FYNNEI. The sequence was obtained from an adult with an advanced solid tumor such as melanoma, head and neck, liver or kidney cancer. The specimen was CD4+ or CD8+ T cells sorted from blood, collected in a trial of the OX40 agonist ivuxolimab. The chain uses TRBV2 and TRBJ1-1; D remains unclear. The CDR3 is CASSDVATEAFF. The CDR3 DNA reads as TGTGCCAGCAGTGATGTGGCCACTGAAGCTTTCTTT.